This TCR beta chain comes out of a study of early T cells in non-severe SARS-CoV-2 infection. The length of the CDR3 is 13 residues. Germline CDR1 is SGHAT and CDR2 is FQNNGV. V shed 5 bases and J shed 7 bases, with 12 bases lying between them. TCRdb recomputed calls from the 5' RACE reads with MiXCR, one row per CDR3 protein. The profile shows some 64,000 distinct CDR3 sequences, roughly 9% of them singletons. The chain has TRBV11-2 and TRBJ2-1; TRBD2 is a possible D gene (6 bases). The sample consisted of whole blood, taken at baseline. The sequence derives from an adult who was a healthcare worker with PCR-confirmed SARS-CoV-2 infection or an uninfected control (not recorded which). The CDR3 DNA follows: TGTGCCAGCAGCCCGACTAGTCGGAATGAGCAGTTCTTC. This sequence encodes CASSPTSRNEQFF.